This is a list of T cell receptor beta chains from one sample in a study of blood T cell repertoires in COVID-19. The data were produced by immunoSEQ multiplex PCR, yet TCRdb's version contains in-frame clones alone and is incomplete. The sample yields hundreds of thousands of clones, around 82% seen once. Input material: PBMCs or T cells enriched from blood (not recorded which). The receptors derive from a man between 25 and 39 years old with acute COVID-19. Both conserved end residues are part of each CDR3. A D gene is named only where the DNA matches it firmly. The size of a clone is reported for some rows only, either as once, few or many, or as a class for expanded clones.

- TRBJ1-1 TRBV6-1 - TGTGCCAGCAGTGAAGTGGAGGAGGTTAACACTGAAGCTTTCTTT CASSEVEEVNTEAFF
- TRBJ1-5 TRBV7-9 - TGTGCCAGCAGTGCGCTACAGGGAGTGATGAGTCAGCCCCAGCATTTT CASSALQGVMSQPQHF
- TRBJ1-2 TRBV2 - TGTGCCAGCAGTGAAGCGCCCACGACGGGTTTCTTTAACTATGGCTACACCTTC CASSEAPTTGFFNYGYTF
- TRBJ2-7 TRBV30 few TGTGCCTGGGGCAGACTAACCTACGAGCAGTACTTC CAWGRLTYEQYF
TRBD2 TRBJ2-3 TRBV28 - TGTGCCAGCAGTCCCCTCGGAGGTAGCGGGGGGGCACCAGATACGCAGTATTTT CASSPLGGSGGAPDTQYF
- TRBJ1-5 TRBV19 - TGTGCCAGTTCCAGGCCCAATCAGCCCCAGCATTTT CASSRPNQPQHF
- TRBJ1-2 TRBV9 - TGTGCCAGCAGCGTAGCTACGGGGGGGGTAGACTATGGCTACACCTTC CASSVATGGVDYGYTF
TRBD1 TRBJ1-2 TRBV7-2 - TGTGCCAGCAGTTGGGACAGGTCCTATGGCTACACCTTC CASSWDRSYGYTF
- TRBJ1-3 TRBV10-2 - TGCGCCAGCACCGGGACTTCTGGAAACACCATATATTTT CASTGTSGNTIYF
- TRBJ1-4 TRBV5-4 - TGTGCCAGCAGCTTGGACGGAGGGGACCATGAAAAACTGTTTTTT CASSLDGGDHEKLFF
- TRBJ1-1 TRBV30 - TGTGCCTGGACCCGAAGAGGGACTGAAGCTTTCTTT CAWTRRGTEAFF
TRBD1 TRBJ1-6 TRBV5-5 - TGTGCCAGCAGCTTGGTGATCTCGGACAGGGTGTTGAATTCACCCCTCCACTTT CASSLVISDRVLNSPLHF
- TRBJ1-2 TRBV27 - TGTGCCAGCAGTCCTTCGGGCTATGGCTACACCTTC CASSPSGYGYTF
TRBD1 TRBJ2-3 TRBV15 once TGTGCCACCAGCAGAGTTCTTGGGACAGGGGGCACAGATACGCAGTATTTT CATSRVLGTGGTDTQYF
TRBD2 TRBJ2-1 TRBV10-3 - TGTGCCATCAGTGAACTAGCGGGGGGGCCCAATGAGCAGTTCTTC CAISELAGGPNEQFF
- TRBJ2-7 TRBV7-3 - TGTGCCAGCAGCTTAGGGGTTGAGGGTATCCAGTACTTC CASSLGVEGIQYF
- TRBJ1-5 TRBV19 - TGTGCCCCGCCCCCCGGGGGAGGCAATCAGCCCCAGCATTTT CAPPPGGGNQPQHF
- TRBJ1-3 TRBV7-3 - TGTGCCAGCAGCTTAGGCAGCTCTGGAAACACCATATATTTT CASSLGSSGNTIYF
- TRBJ2-7 TRBV6-1 - TGTGCCAGCAGTGTCGGATACAGGGACCAAAAAGGCTCCTACGAGCAGTACTTC CASSVGYRDQKGSYEQYF
- TRBJ1-3 TRBV5-5 once TGTGCCAGCAGCCCCGTGACTGACACCATATATTTT CASSPVTDTIYF
- TRBJ1-2 TRBV5-1 - TGCGCCAGCAGCTTTTCAACAGGGTCCTATGGCTACACCTTC CASSFSTGSYGYTF
TRBD1 TRBJ1-2 TRBV5-4 few TGTGCCAGCAGCGTTGACAGGGGATTGTATGGCTACACCTTC CASSVDRGLYGYTF
- TRBJ1-2 TRBV19 - TGTGCCAGTAGTAGGGGAGATGGCTACACCTTC CASSRGDGYTF
TRBD1 TRBJ1-6 TRBV29-1 - TGCAGCGTTAGGAGGACAGGGGAGGGGTCACCCCTCCACTTT CSVRRTGEGSPLHF
- TRBJ2-3 TRBV2 - TGTGCCAGCAGTTTTGGGGGGGGCTCCACAGATACGCAGTATTTT CASSFGGGSTDTQYF
- TRBJ2-2 TRBV10-1 - TGCGCCAGCAGTGATTTACAGAGCACCGGGGAGCTGTTTTTT CASSDLQSTGELFF
TRBD2 TRBJ2-1 TRBV19 - TGTGCCAGTAGTATGAAGCGGGGGGTCGCCGAGCAGTTCTTC CASSMKRGVAEQFF
TRBD1 TRBJ1-5 TRBV18 - TGTGCCAGCTCACCTGGACAGGGAATCCCGATACCCCAGCATTTT CASSPGQGIPIPQHF
- TRBJ1-2 TRBV19 - TGTGCCAGTAGTGGAACAGAGTATGGCTACACCTTC CASSGTEYGYTF
- TRBJ1-1 TRBV10-1 - TGCGCCACCCGGGTCACCCATGGGACTGAAGCTTTCTTT CATRVTHGTEAFF
- TRBJ1-1 TRBV18 - TGTGCCAGCTCACCACTCAGGGTGAACACTGAAGCTTTCTTT CASSPLRVNTEAFF
TRBD1 TRBJ2-4 TRBV29-1 - TGCAGCGTTGGGGACAGGACGGCCAAAAACATTCAGTACTTC CSVGDRTAKNIQYF
TRBD1 TRBJ1-5 TRBV10-2 - TGCGCCAGCAGTGAGTCAGGGGGCCGGTATCAGCCCCAGCATTTT CASSESGGRYQPQHF
- TRBJ1-1 TRBV27 once TGTGCCAGCAGTTTATCGGCCGCGAACACTGAAGCTTTCTTT CASSLSAANTEAFF
- TRBJ2-2 TRBV9 - TGTGCCAGCAGCGACCCTCCCTCCGGCGGGGAGCTGTTTTTT CASSDPPSGGELFF
TRBD1 TRBJ1-2 TRBV5-1 - TGCGCCAGCAGCCCACAGGGGGACTATGGCTACACCTTC CASSPQGDYGYTF
TRBD1 TRBJ1-3 TRBV20-1 - TGCAGTGCTAGTTTGGGACAGGGAAACACCATATATTTT CSASLGQGNTIYF
TRBD2 TRBJ2-3 TRBV5-1 - TGCGCCAGCAGCCCGGGACTAGCGGGGGGGCGCGCAGATACGCAGTATTTT CASSPGLAGGRADTQYF
TRBD2 TRBJ2-1 TRBV6-1 - TGTGCCAGCAGTGAAGACGGCGGGGGGGCCAATGAGCAGTTCTTC CASSEDGGGANEQFF
TRBD1 TRBJ2-2 TRBV6-6 - TGTGCCAGCAGTTACTTGACAGGGACCGGGGAGCTGTTTTTT CASSYLTGTGELFF